These T cell receptor beta chains were read from a single sample in a study of cytotoxic CD8 clonotypes in ibrutinib-treated CLL. Sequencing used immunoSEQ multiplex PCR; TCRdb keeps in-frame clones, though not all of them. The sample has 45,000 to 60,000 clones; 56% are singletons. Sequenced material: PBMCs, taken after 24 months of ibrutinib treatment. Receptors were obtained from a human donor with chronic lymphocytic leukemia. Each CDR3 is given with its conserved first and last residue. A D gene is named only where the DNA matches it firmly. Only some rows state a clone size, as once, few, many or a class for expanded clones.

abundance	j_gene	len	d_gene	v_gene	CDR3aa	CDR3nt
.	TRBJ2-5	15	TRBD1	TRBV19	CASSIGTGGQETQYF	TGTGCCAGTAGTATCGGGACAGGGGGCCAAGAGACCCAGTACTTC
.	TRBJ1-6	15	TRBD1	TRBV27	CASRRQGADNSPLHF	TGTGCCAGCAGAAGACAGGGGGCCGATAATTCACCCCTCCACTTT
.	TRBJ2-3	18	TRBD2	TRBV27	CASSFSRLAGGGTDTQYF	TGTGCCAGCAGTTTTTCTAGACTAGCGGGAGGCGGCACAGATACGCAGTATTTT
.	TRBJ2-7	16	.	TRBV28	CASSLTETMSSYEQYF	TGTGCCAGCAGTTTAACCGAGACTATGAGCTCCTACGAGCAGTACTTC
.	TRBJ1-6	20	.	TRBV9	CASSVGGIGGAGSYNSPLHF	TGTGCCAGCAGCGTAGGAGGGATTGGGGGAGCAGGCTCCTATAATTCACCCCTCCACTTT
.	TRBJ1-2	13	.	TRBV6-6	CASSPRADYGYTF	TGTGCCAGCAGTCCACGGGCTGATTATGGCTACACCTTC
.	TRBJ1-1	13	.	TRBV7-9	CASSLIENTEAFF	TGTGCCAGCAGCTTAATAGAAAACACTGAAGCTTTCTTT
.	TRBJ2-1	15	.	TRBV5-1	CTSSWTAGYGNEQFF	TGCACCAGCAGCTGGACCGCGGGTTATGGCAATGAGCAGTTCTTC
.	TRBJ2-7	12	.	TRBV5-1	CASSHSGYEQYF	TGCGCCAGCAGCCACAGCGGCTACGAGCAGTACTTC
.	TRBJ2-1	13	.	TRBV6-6	CASRNRVGVPIIF	TGTGCCAGCAGGAACAGGGTCGGAGTCCCAATAATCTTC
many	TRBJ2-1	15	.	TRBV5-1	CASSLAGGIYNEQFF	TGCGCCAGCAGCTTGGCCGGTGGGATCTACAATGAGCAGTTCTTC
.	TRBJ1-1	14	TRBD1	TRBV6-5	CASSYARGPTEAFF	TGTGCCAGCAGTTACGCCAGGGGGCCCACTGAAGCTTTCTTT
few	TRBJ2-3	17	TRBD2	TRBV9	CASSARLAGTSTDTQYF	TGTGCCAGCAGCGCCCGACTAGCGGGGACGAGCACAGATACGCAGTATTTT
.	TRBJ2-5	15	TRBD2	TRBV5-1	CASSLRTSGQETQYF	TGCGCCAGCAGCTTGAGGACTAGCGGACAAGAGACCCAGTACTTC
few	TRBJ2-7	15	TRBD1	TRBV5-1	CASSPSGQLSYEQYF	TGCGCCAGCAGCCCCTCGGGACAGCTCTCCTACGAGCAGTACTTC
.	TRBJ2-3	16	.	TRBV4-1	CASSQGIGTNTDTQYF	TGCGCCAGCAGCCAAGGGATAGGGACCAACACAGATACGCAGTATTTT
.	TRBJ2-2	15	TRBD1	TRBV5-1	CASSPKGQGAGELFF	TGCGCCAGCAGCCCTAAAGGACAGGGGGCCGGGGAGCTGTTTTTT
.	TRBJ2-7	16	TRBD1	TRBV6-5	CASSLAHPGQLYEQYF	TGTGCCAGCAGTTTAGCTCACCCGGGACAGCTCTACGAGCAGTACTTC
few	TRBJ2-2	16	TRBD1	TRBV7-9	CASSLGDSLYTGELFF	TGTGCCAGCAGCTTAGGGGACAGCCTATACACCGGGGAGCTGTTTTTT
.	TRBJ1-4	13	.	TRBV2	CASSGPPSEKLFF	TGTGCCAGCAGCGGCCCCCCGTCGGAAAAACTGTTTTTT
.	TRBJ1-3	15	.	TRBV6-5	CASSYSWQSGNTIYF	TGTGCCAGCAGTTACTCGTGGCAGTCTGGAAACACCATATATTTT
.	TRBJ2-5	13	.	TRBV5-1	CASSLAKGETQYF	TGCGCCAGCAGCTTGGCCAAGGGAGAGACCCAGTACTTC
.	TRBJ2-5	15	.	TRBV21-1	CASSKAGGEGKTQYF	TGTGCCAGCAGCAAAGCTGGGGGCGAGGGAAAGACCCAGTACTTC
.	TRBJ2-2	13	.	TRBV6-5	CASRKPATGELFF	TGTGCCAGCAGGAAACCCGCGACCGGGGAGCTGTTTTTT
.	TRBJ2-1	15	.	TRBV4-2	CASSLEGVMNNEQFF	TGTGCCAGCAGCCTCGAGGGGGTGATGAACAATGAGCAGTTCTTC
few	TRBJ2-2	15	TRBD1	TRBV7-9	CASSLDRGLTGELFF	TGTGCCAGCAGCTTGGACAGGGGGTTGACCGGGGAGCTGTTTTTT
few	TRBJ2-3	14	.	TRBV28	CASRAGGRTDTQYF	TGTGCCAGCAGGGCTGGGGGACGCACAGATACGCAGTATTTT
.	TRBJ1-2	14	.	TRBV5-1	CASSSAGRDIGYTF	TGCGCCAGCAGCTCGGCGGGACGGGACATCGGCTACACCTTC
.	TRBJ1-1	15	.	TRBV29-1	CSVEGGRVEATEAFF	TGCAGCGTTGAAGGGGGCAGGGTCGAGGCCACTGAAGCTTTCTTT
.	TRBJ2-7	14	.	TRBV6-1	CASILRPRHYEQYF	TGTGCCAGCATTCTCAGGCCCCGGCACTACGAGCAGTACTTC
.	TRBJ2-3	16	TRBD1	TRBV5-1	CASSPGDGTGTDTQYF	TGCGCCAGCAGCCCTGGCGACGGGACAGGGACAGATACGCAGTATTTT
.	TRBJ2-7	16	TRBD2	TRBV5-1	CASSPGLAGGSYEQYF	TGCGCCAGCAGCCCGGGACTAGCGGGAGGGTCCTACGAGCAGTACTTC
.	TRBJ2-2	12	.	TRBV7-9	CASSFGPPELFF	TGTGCCAGCAGCTTTGGACCGCCGGAGCTGTTTTTT
few	TRBJ2-3	15	.	TRBV11-2	CASSSDSTTLDTQYF	TGTGCCAGCAGCTCCGACTCGACCACTTTAGATACGCAGTATTTT
.	TRBJ1-2	16	.	TRBV27	CASSLGSGGRDYGYTF	TGTGCCAGCAGTTTAGGTTCGGGGGGGCGCGACTATGGCTACACCTTC
few	TRBJ2-7	14	TRBD2	TRBV4-2	CASSPSAGGYEQYF	TGTGCCAGCAGCCCCTCCGCGGGAGGGTACGAGCAGTACTTC
few	TRBJ2-1	15	.	TRBV29-1	CSVSGRTTIYNEQFF	TGCAGCGTTTCCGGCCGGACAACGATCTACAATGAGCAGTTCTTC
.	TRBJ1-1	13	.	TRBV18	CASSGGSNTEAFF	TGTGCCAGCTCAGGGGGATCGAACACTGAAGCTTTCTTT
.	TRBJ1-3	16	.	TRBV5-1	CASSLMPGGGENTIYF	TGCGCCAGCAGCTTGATGCCGGGAGGGGGAGAAAACACCATATATTTT
.	TRBJ2-6	17	.	TRBV11-1	CASRLTRSISGANVLTF	TGTGCCAGCAGGTTAACCCGGAGCATCTCTGGGGCCAACGTCCTGACTTTC
.	TRBJ2-5	11	.	TRBV30	CAWNDGETQYF	TGTGCCTGGAACGACGGGGAGACCCAGTACTTC
few	TRBJ2-5	11	.	TRBV6-1	CASSIRETQYF	TGTGCCAGCAGTATTAGAGAGACCCAGTACTTC
few	TRBJ2-2	14	.	TRBV2	CASVARARTGELFF	TGTGCCAGCGTGGCCAGGGCTAGGACCGGGGAGCTGTTTTTT
.	TRBJ2-5	14	.	TRBV19	CASSIDPGTETQYF	TGTGCCAGTAGTATAGATCCGGGTACAGAGACCCAGTACTTC
few	TRBJ2-1	13	TRBD2	TRBV2	CASILAGVGEQFF	TGTGCCAGCATCCTAGCGGGAGTGGGTGAGCAGTTCTTC
.	TRBJ2-5	17	TRBD2	TRBV4-1	CASSQETSGSVLETQYF	TGCGCCAGCAGCCAAGAGACTAGCGGGAGCGTATTAGAGACCCAGTACTTC
.	TRBJ1-2	13	.	TRBV28	CASSLASSYGYTF	TGTGCCAGCAGTTTAGCCAGTTCCTATGGCTACACCTTC
.	TRBJ2-3	17	.	TRBV4-2	CASSQGSGRGRTDTQYF	TGTGCCAGCAGCCAAGGGTCCGGGCGGGGCCGCACAGATACGCAGTATTTT
.	TRBJ2-7	15	TRBD2	TRBV5-4	CASSMPAGESYEQYF	TGTGCCAGCAGCATGCCAGCGGGAGAGTCCTACGAGCAGTACTTC
few	TRBJ2-3	16	TRBD1	TRBV9	CASSTRQGNPTDTQYF	TGTGCCAGCAGCACCAGACAGGGGAACCCCACAGATACGCAGTATTTT
few	TRBJ2-7	14	.	TRBV5-4	CASSFSQGSYEQYF	TGTGCCAGCAGCTTTAGCCAGGGGTCTTACGAGCAGTACTTC
.	TRBJ1-2	13	.	TRBV5-1	CASRLRANYGYTF	TGCGCCAGCAGGCTCAGGGCAAACTATGGCTACACCTTC
medium-sized	TRBJ1-2	12	TRBD1	TRBV28	CATDRVDYGYTF	TGTGCCACTGACAGGGTGGACTATGGCTACACCTTC